These 2 T cell receptor beta chains were all obtained from the same sample, sequenced in a study of shared clonotypes between healthy human individuals. Clones were read by immunoSEQ multiplex PCR, and TCRdb kept only the in-frame ones, dropping some. The table lists approximately 1,000,000 clones, roughly 80% of them singletons. Source material: memory CD4+ T cells from PBMCs. Subset in this sample: CD45RA-negative fraction. The receptors here all came from a man aged 18 to 29 in good health. Some clones in this sample may be carry-over from other donors' samples.

V gene TRBV28 combines with J gene TRBJ2-3, with D maybe TRBD1 (6 bases). The CDR3 loop spans 15 amino acids. Germline V CDR1 and CDR2: MDHEN, SYDVKM. Trimming took 6 bases from V and 5 from J, leaving 18 bases between them. CDR3 sequence reads: CASSTLTGGKDTQYF. In DNA form, the CDR3 reads TGTGCCAGCAGCACGCTGACAGGAGGAAAAGATACGCAGTATTTT.

In its sample, this clone was seen a few times. V and J are TRBV11-3 and TRBJ1-1; D ambiguous. This CDR3 comprises 13 residues. The germline V gene encodes CDR1 SGHNT and CDR2 YENEEA. Trimming took off 2 bases at V and 4 bases at J, with 8 bases between the two ends. CDR3 sequence (DNA): TGTGCCAGCAGCTTACGGGAAAGCACTGAAGCTTTCTTT. This encodes CASSLRESTEAFF. Together with reference TRBV11-3 and TRBJ1-1, the CDR3 gives the full variable domain: EAGVVQSPRYKIIEKKQPVAFWCNPISGHNTLYWYLQNLGQGPELLIRYENEEAVDDSQLPKDRFSAERLKGVDSTLKIQPAELGDSAVYLCASSLRESTEAFFGQGTRLTVV.